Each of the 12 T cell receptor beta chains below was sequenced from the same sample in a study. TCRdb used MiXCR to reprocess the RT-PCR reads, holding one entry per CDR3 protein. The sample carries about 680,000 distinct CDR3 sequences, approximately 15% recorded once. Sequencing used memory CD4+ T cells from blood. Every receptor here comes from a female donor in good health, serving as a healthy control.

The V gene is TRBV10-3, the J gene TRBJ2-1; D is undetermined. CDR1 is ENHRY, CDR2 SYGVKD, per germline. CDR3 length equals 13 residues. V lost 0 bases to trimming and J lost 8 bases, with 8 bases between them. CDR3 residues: CAISESTSHEQFF. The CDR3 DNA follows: TGTGCCATCAGTGAGTCGACGTCGCATGAGCAGTTCTTC.

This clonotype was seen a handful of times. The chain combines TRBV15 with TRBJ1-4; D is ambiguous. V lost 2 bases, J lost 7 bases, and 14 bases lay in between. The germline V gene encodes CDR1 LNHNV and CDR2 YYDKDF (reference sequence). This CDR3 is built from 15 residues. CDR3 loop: CATSRQKLIREKLFF. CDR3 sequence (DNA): TGTGCCACCAGCAGACAAAAGCTTATACGTGAAAAACTGTTTTTT. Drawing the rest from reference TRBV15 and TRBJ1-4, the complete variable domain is DAMVIQNPRYQVTQFGKPVTLSCSQTLNHNVMYWYQQKSSQAPKLLFHYYDKDFNNEADTPDNFQSRRPNTSFCFLDIRSPGLGDTAMYLCATSRQKLIREKLFFGSGTQLSVL.

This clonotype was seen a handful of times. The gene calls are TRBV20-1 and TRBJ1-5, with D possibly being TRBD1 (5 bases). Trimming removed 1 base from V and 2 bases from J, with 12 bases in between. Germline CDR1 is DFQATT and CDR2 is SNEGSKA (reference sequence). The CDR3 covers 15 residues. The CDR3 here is CSARVVGTGNQPQHF. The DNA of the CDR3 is TGCAGTGCTAGAGTGGTAGGGACGGGCAATCAGCCCCAGCATTTT.

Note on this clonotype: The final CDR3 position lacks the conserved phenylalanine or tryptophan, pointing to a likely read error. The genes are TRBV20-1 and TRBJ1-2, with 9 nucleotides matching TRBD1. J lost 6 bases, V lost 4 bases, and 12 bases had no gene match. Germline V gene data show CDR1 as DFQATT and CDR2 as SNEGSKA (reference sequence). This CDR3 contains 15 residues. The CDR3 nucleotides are TGCAGTGCTATATTTCCGGACAGGGGAATTGATGGCTACACCTAC. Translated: CSAIFPDRGIDGYTY.

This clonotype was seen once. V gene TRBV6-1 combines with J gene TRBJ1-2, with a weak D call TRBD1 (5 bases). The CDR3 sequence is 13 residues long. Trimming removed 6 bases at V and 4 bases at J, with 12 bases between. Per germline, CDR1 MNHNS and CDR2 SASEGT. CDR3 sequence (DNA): TGTGCCAGCAGGAGGGGTGTGAGCTATGGCTACACCTTC. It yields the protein CASRRGVSYGYTF.

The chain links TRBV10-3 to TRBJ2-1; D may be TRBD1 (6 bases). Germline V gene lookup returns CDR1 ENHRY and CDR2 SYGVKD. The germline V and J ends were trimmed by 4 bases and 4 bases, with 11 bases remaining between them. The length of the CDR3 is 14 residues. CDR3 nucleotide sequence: TGTGCCATCAGTGCGACAGGAGATTACAATGAGCAGTTCTTC. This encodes CAISATGDYNEQFF.

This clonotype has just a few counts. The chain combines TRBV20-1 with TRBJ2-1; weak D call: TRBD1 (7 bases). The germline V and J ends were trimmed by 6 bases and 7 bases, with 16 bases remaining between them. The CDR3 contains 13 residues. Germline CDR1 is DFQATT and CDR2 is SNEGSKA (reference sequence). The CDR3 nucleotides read TGCAGTGCCGAGAGCCCAGGGGGGAATGAGCAGTTCTTC. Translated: CSAESPGGNEQFF.

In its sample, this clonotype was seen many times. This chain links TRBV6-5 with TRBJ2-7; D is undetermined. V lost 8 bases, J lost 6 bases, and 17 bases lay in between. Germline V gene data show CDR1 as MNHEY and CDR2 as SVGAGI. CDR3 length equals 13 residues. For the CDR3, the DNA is TGTGCCAGCTCCGAGGTACGCCTGGGCGAGCAGTACTTC. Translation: CASSEVRLGEQYF.

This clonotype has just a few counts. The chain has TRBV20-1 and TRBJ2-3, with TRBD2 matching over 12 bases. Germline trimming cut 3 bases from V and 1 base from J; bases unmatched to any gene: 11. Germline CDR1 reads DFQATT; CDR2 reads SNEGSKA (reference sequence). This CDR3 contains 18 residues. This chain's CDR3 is CSASGSSGRAGGTDTQYF. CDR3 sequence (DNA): TGCAGTGCTAGTGGCTCTAGCGGGAGGGCCGGAGGCACAGATACGCAGTATTTT.

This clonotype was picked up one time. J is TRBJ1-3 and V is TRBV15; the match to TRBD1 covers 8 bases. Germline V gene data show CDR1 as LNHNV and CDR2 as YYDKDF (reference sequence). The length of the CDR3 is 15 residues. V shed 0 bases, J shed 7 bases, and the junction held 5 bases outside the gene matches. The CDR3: CATSREGQALNTIYF. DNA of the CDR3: TGTGCCACCAGCAGAGAGGGACAGGCCCTGAACACCATATATTTT.

The CDR3 DNA sequence: TGTGCCACCAGTGATGGTCTCCGGGACGGCTCCTACGAGCAGTACTTC. Protein: CATSDGLRDGSYEQYF. The genes are TRBV24-1 and TRBJ2-7; D possibly uses TRBD1 or TRBD2 (5 bases each). V was pared by 3 bases and J by 0 bases, with 14 bases between. The CDR3 is 16 residues long. Germline loops: CDR1 KGHDR, CDR2 SFDVKD.

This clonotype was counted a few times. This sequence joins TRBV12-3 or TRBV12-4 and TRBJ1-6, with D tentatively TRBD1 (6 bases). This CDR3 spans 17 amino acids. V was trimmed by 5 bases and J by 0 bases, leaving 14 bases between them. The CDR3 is CASSTATGSSYNSPLHF. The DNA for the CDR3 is TGTGCCAGCAGTACAGCTACAGGGAGCTCCTATAATTCACCCCTCCACTTT.